This TCR beta chain derives from a study of CD8 T cells in Susac syndrome. Findings and caveats of the study: In its TCR sequencing and HLA analysis, the study acknowledged that the number of individuals was relatively small.

V lost 7 bases, J lost 1 base, and 11 bases lay in between. Germline V gene lookup returns CDR1 MDHEN and CDR2 SYDVKM. The CDR3 has 14 residues. An input of 0.5 to 1 ug of RNA was subjected to reverse transcription using random hexamers. The authors amplified TCR beta CDR3 across 54 Vbeta and 13 Jbeta using immunoSEQ multiplex PCR. MiXCR, applied by TCRdb to the immunoSEQ multiplex PCR reads, yields one record per CDR3 protein. The sample comprises more than 110,000 distinct CDR3 sequences, 94% of which are singletons, and 0.27% rests with the top ten. Remarks on this clonotype: Antigen: not known.

In contrast to the negatively isolated CD8+ and CD4+ T cells, TEMRA cells were FACS-enriched. Sequences were obtained from CD8+ T cells from PBMCs. The chain uses TRBV28 and TRBJ2-1, with D tentatively TRBD2 (5 bases). The clonotype comes from a human donor in good health. The CDR3 region has the DNA TGTGCCAGCATCGAGGGAGAGTCCTACAATGAGCAGTTCTTC. It codes for CASIEGESYNEQFF.